Detailed here is one T cell receptor (beta chain). Antigen: not known. The PCR employed 60 Vbeta primers together with 13 Jbeta primers. How the authors handled the data: Later, an analysis found roughly 80 million unique TCR beta chains, and roughly 10 million of these were shared. Method: immunoSEQ multiplex PCR; TCRdb's copy keeps in-frame clones and lacks some. D and trimming come from the DNA, and the V and J calls and clone size come from that table. The repertoire holds some 91,000 clones, with about 80% as singletons. This specimen comes from a study of cytomegalovirus exposure and HLA in healthy donors. Study-level results: A missense DCLRE1C variant was associated with V- and J-gene trimming of TCR beta chains in a later analysis, and an independent cohort replicated the association. Previous analysis showed most TCR beta V segments were productive about 87% or about 30% of the time. Most observed TCR sequences were rare, whereas some public TCRs were detected in many donors.

This sequence was found in a man in his forties in good health and CMV-seropositive. Input material: PBMCs.

CDR3 in amino acids: CASSFPYEQYF. In nucleotides, the CDR3 is TGTGCCAGCAGTTTCCCCTACGAGCAGTACTTC. The J gene is TRBJ2-5, the V gene TRBV27, with D hard to call. The J call may be mistaken, given a closer DNA end match to TRBJ2-7. In germline, CDR1 is MNHEY, CDR2 SMNVEV (reference sequence). This CDR3 region has 11 residues.